This TCR beta chain was documented in a study of metastatic and nonmetastatic thyroid tumors. The wider study: Repertoire comparisons spanned blood and tumor or nodule tissue from malignant and benign thyroid patients.

The study, taken as a whole, reports: Malignant thyroid tumors reportedly exceeded benign nodules significantly in TCR beta diversity, with the difference appearing in blood and tumor.

Study processing details: Clinicopathological groups differed in CDR3, with these differences serving to build a distant-metastasis classifier for papillary thyroid cancer. MiXCR reprocessed the PCR reads for TCRdb. TCRdb assigned the V and J calls; the authors' analysis was not used. Here the sample spans more than 20,000 clones, over 10% being singletons. Trimming pared 6 bases from V and 3 bases from J, leaving 14 bases between. The CDR3 has 13 amino acids. Germline V CDR1 and CDR2: DFQATT, SNEGSKA (reference sequence). No treatment had been given to any patient before thyroid surgery. Ten or more counts support this clone. The antigen remains undetermined.

The sequenced material came from blood. This TCR was recovered from a female donor with papillary thyroid cancer or a benign thyroid nodule (not recorded which). Some clones in this sample may be carry-over from other donors' samples. J is TRBJ1-2 and V is TRBV20-1, with D possibly matching TRBD1 (5 bases). The CDR3 DNA sequence: TGCAGTGCCTGGGAAGGGGACGACTATGGCTACACCTTC. As protein: CSAWEGDDYGYTF.